Only one count was recorded for the clone carrying this TCR beta chain. The antigen is undetermined. This entry belongs to a study of cytomegalovirus exposure and HLA in healthy donors. The PCR made use of 60 Vbeta and 13 Jbeta primers. Sequencing used immunoSEQ multiplex PCR; TCRdb keeps in-frame clones, though not all of them. The table lists approximately 150,000 clones, roughly four fifths of them singletons, with around 4.7% in the top ten. The V end was cut by 2 bases, the J end by 1 base, with 5 bases between. CDR1 and CDR2 (germline): MNHNS, SASEGT. This CDR3 spans 13 amino acids. Study results and caveats: TRBV6-2, TRBV6-3 and some other V segments were excluded as indistinguishable.

The chain links TRBV6-1 to TRBJ1-1; D uncertain. Sequenced input: PBMCs. This sequence originates from a woman aged 18-30 years in good health and CMV-seropositive. This chain's CDR3 is CASSELSNTEAFF. For the CDR3, the DNA is TGTGCCAGCAGTGAACTATCGAACACTGAAGCTTTCTTT.